Below are 18 T cell receptor beta chains sequenced from a single sample in a study of T cells in Graves' hyperthyroidism and ophthalmopathy. Amplified TCR beta CDR3 regions derived from RNA transcripts. Using the HTBI primer set, a first-round RT-PCR was run on the TCR CDR3. TCRdb reprocessed the multiplex PCR reads via MiXCR and lists one record per CDR3 protein. Counted here are approximately 330,000 distinct CDR3 sequences, 21% occurring once; the ten biggest clones make up roughly 52%. The specimen was blood. The receptor source for this set is a woman in her 50s with Graves' hyperthyroidism.

This clonotype was observed a handful of times. V usage is TRBV12-3 or TRBV12-4 and J usage is TRBJ1-2; D remains ambiguous. The CDR3 extends over 15 amino acids. V lost 2 bases and J lost 0, with 10 bases in between. CDR3 in amino acids: CASSLTEVSNYGYTF. DNA for the CDR3: TGTGCCAGCAGTTTAACCGAGGTTTCTAACTATGGCTACACCTTC.

This clonotype appeared many times. V gene TRBV9 combines with J gene TRBJ2-3; 8 bases match TRBD1. This CDR3 has 18 amino acids. Per the germline V gene, CDR1 is SGDLS and CDR2 is YYNGEE. Losses at the gene ends were 3 bases for V and 0 bases for J; bases not matched to a gene: 12. CDR3 protein: CASSAPRQGRISTDTQYF. The CDR3 nucleotides read TGTGCCAGCAGCGCCCCCCGACAGGGGAGGATTAGCACAGATACGCAGTATTTT.

This clonotype has ten or more counts. The rearrangement links TRBV5-5 to TRBJ1-5; perhaps TRBD1 as D (6 bases). With 4 bases removed from V and 6 bases from J, the gap between germline ends came to 14 bases. The CDR3 totals 14 residues. In germline, CDR1 is SGHKS, CDR2 YYEKEE (reference sequence). As DNA, the CDR3 is TGTGCCAGCAGCGGGGGGGCGTCGGGTCAGCCCCAGCATTTT. This sequence encodes CASSGGASGQPQHF.

The rearrangement joins TRBV5-1 to TRBJ2-3; weak D call: TRBD2 (7 bases). The CDR3 consists of 15 residues. With 0 bases removed from V and 4 bases from J, the gap between germline ends came to 12 bases. Germline V gene lookup returns CDR1 SGHRS and CDR2 YFSETQ. This CDR3 reads CASSLAGGRPDTQYF. In DNA, the CDR3 is TGCGCCAGCAGCTTGGCCGGGGGGCGGCCAGATACGCAGTATTTT.

J is TRBJ1-2 and V is TRBV6-1; D is uncertain. The V end lost 7 bases, the J end lost 0 bases, and 12 bases lay between the germline ends. The CDR3 is 14 amino acids. Per germline, CDR1 MNHNS and CDR2 SASEGT. The CDR3, as DNA: TGTGCCAGCACCCCTACCAGACCTAACTATGGCTACACCTTC. This encodes CASTPTRPNYGYTF.

This clonotype turned up a few times. This chain uses TRBV27 with TRBJ2-4, with 7 positions matching TRBD1. Trimming cost V 5 bases and J 1 base; bases outside gene matches: 11. The CDR3 totals 17 residues. CDR1 MNHEY and CDR2 SMNVEV come from the germline V gene (reference sequence). The CDR3 sequence is CASSLTGAGRAKNIQYF. CDR3 bases: TGTGCCAGCAGTCTCACAGGGGCCGGACGGGCCAAAAACATTCAGTACTTC.

This clonotype was recorded a few times. The chain recombines TRBV20-1 with TRBJ2-5; D is undetermined. Germline CDR1 reads DFQATT; CDR2 reads SNEGSKA (reference sequence). This CDR3 has 12 residues. The V end was cut by 7 bases, the J end by 1 base, with 10 bases between. The CDR3 DNA reads TGCAGTGAGAGGCTCGGCCAAGAGACCCAGTACTTC. It translates to CSERLGQETQYF.

The genes are TRBV6-1 and TRBJ2-7; a weak D match, TRBD1 (5 bases). V gave up 6 bases and J gave up 3 bases, with 12 bases separating them. Germline values: CDR1 MNHNS, CDR2 SASEGT. CDR3 length: 13 amino acids. As DNA, the CDR3 is TGTGCCAGCAGACCAGGGCTAGGCTACGAGCAGTACTTC. Its protein is CASRPGLGYEQYF.

This clonotype was seen many times. The chain uses TRBV5-8 and TRBJ1-5, with D unresolved. V was clipped by 0 bases and J by 6 bases, with 10 bases between them. Germline-derived CDR1 and CDR2 are SGHTS and YDEGEE. The CDR3 length is 14 residues. CDR3 sequence (DNA): TGTGCCAGCAGCTTGGTAGGGATTGGTCAGCCCCAGCATTTT. Translation gives CASSLVGIGQPQHF.

This clonotype was seen repeatedly, ten times or more. The V and J genes are TRBV5-1 and TRBJ1-2, with D uncertain. Trimming shortened V by 0 bases and J by 5 bases, and 11 bases separated the two germline ends. The CDR3 covers 14 residues. Germline V gene lookup returns CDR1 SGHRS and CDR2 YFSETQ. For the CDR3, the DNA is TGCGCCAGCAGCTTGGACGGATTGGGGTATGGCTACACCTTC. Translated, it gives CASSLDGLGYGYTF.

The chain joins TRBV5-1 to TRBJ2-5, with D perhaps assigned TRBD1 or TRBD2 (5 bases each). CDR3 size: 14 residues. CDR1 and CDR2 (germline): SGHRS, YFSETQ. Trimming took off 4 bases at V and 2 bases at J, with 12 bases between the two ends. CDR3 sequence (DNA): TGCGCCAGCAGCCCGGACTGGGGGCAAGAGACCCAGTACTTC. Translating it yields CASSPDWGQETQYF. The full variable domain, completed using reference TRBV5-1 and TRBJ2-5, is KAGVTQTPRYLIKTRGQQVTLSCSPISGHRSVSWYQQTPGQGLQFLFEYFSETQRNKGNFPGRFSGRQFSNSRSEMNVSTLELGDSALYLCASSPDWGQETQYFGPGTRLLVL.

This clonotype was seen ten or more times. This rearrangement joins TRBV6-1 to TRBJ1-5; 8 bases map to TRBD1. The length of the CDR3 is 15 residues. Germline CDR1 reads MNHNS; CDR2 reads SASEGT. V was pared by 4 bases and J by 6 bases, with 8 bases of the junction left unmatched. The CDR3 spells CASSGDRGQVQPQHF. The CDR3, as DNA: TGTGCCAGCAGTGGAGACAGGGGACAGGTTCAGCCCCAGCATTTT.

The CDR3 bases are TGTGCCAGCAGCCCCCCCGGGACAGCCTACAATGAGCAGTTCTTC. Its translation: CASSPPGTAYNEQFF. The V and J genes are TRBV7-6 and TRBJ2-1, with TRBD1 matching over 7 bases. Germline lookup yields CDR1 SGHVS and CDR2 FNYEAQ. Trimming took 5 bases from V and 2 from J; bases not matched to a gene: 6. The CDR3 covers 15 residues.

This clonotype was seen repeatedly, ten times or more. The chain uses TRBV20-1 and TRBJ2-7; TRBD1 matches 7 bases. Per the germline V gene, CDR1 is DFQATT and CDR2 is SNEGSKA (reference sequence). This CDR3 comprises 17 residues. Trimming at V came to 0 bases and at J to 2 bases, leaving 13 bases not matched to a gene. The CDR3 DNA follows: TGCAGTGCTAGAGAAGAAGTAGGGGGCCCAGCTCCCTACGAGCAGTACTTC. Residues: CSAREEVGGPAPYEQYF.

The sample holds many counts of this clonotype. Here the CDR3 reads CASSSRTTFGTDTQYF. CDR3 bases: TGTGCCAGCAGCTCTCGGACTACTTTCGGCACAGATACGCAGTATTTT. The chain joins TRBV7-9 to TRBJ2-3, with D maybe TRBD2 (6 bases). Trimming stripped 4 bases from V and 1 base from J, with 15 bases between. The CDR3 is 16 residues long. Germline CDR1 and CDR2: SEHNR and FQNEAQ (reference sequence).

This clonotype was counted only a few times. The chain is built from TRBV3-1 and TRBJ2-3; D is uncertain. Trimming removed 0 bases at V and 0 bases at J, with 10 bases between. Looked up from germline, CDR1 is LGHDT and CDR2 is YNNKEL (reference sequence). The length of the CDR3 is 16 residues. This CDR3 reads CASSQDPGGSTDTQYF. For the CDR3, the DNA is TGTGCCAGCAGCCAAGATCCCGGCGGTAGCACAGATACGCAGTATTTT.

The chain links TRBV9 to TRBJ2-2; D possibly corresponds to TRBD1 (5 bases). The CDR3 has 14 residues. The germline V and J ends were trimmed by 3 bases and 4 bases, with 10 bases remaining between them. Germline V gene sequence: CDR1 SGDLS, CDR2 YYNGEE. CDR3 in DNA: TGTGCCAGCAGCGCCTCACAGGTCACCGGGGAGCTGTTTTTT. This translates into CASSASQVTGELFF.

This chain links TRBV7-6 with TRBJ2-7; TRBD1 matches 9 bases. This CDR3 is 15 amino acids long. Germline values: CDR1 SGHVS, CDR2 FNYEAQ. With V trimmed by 5 bases and J by 4 bases, 9 bases remained unmatched. CDR3 sequence: CASSPRRQGGYEQYF. Here the CDR3 DNA reads TGTGCCAGCAGCCCGCGGAGACAGGGGGGTTACGAGCAGTACTTC.